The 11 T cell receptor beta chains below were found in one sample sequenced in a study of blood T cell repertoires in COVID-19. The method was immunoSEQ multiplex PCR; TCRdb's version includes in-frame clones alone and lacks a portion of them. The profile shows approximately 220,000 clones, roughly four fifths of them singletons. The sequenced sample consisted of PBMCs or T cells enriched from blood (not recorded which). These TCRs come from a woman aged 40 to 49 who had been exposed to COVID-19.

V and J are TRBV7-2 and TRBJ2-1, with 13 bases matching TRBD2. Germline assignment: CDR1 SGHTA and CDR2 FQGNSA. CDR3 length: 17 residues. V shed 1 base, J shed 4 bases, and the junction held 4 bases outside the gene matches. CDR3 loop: CASSLEGLAGWYNEQFF. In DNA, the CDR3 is TGTGCCAGCAGCTTAGAGGGACTAGCGGGGTGGTACAATGAGCAGTTCTTC.

The CDR3 DNA follows: TGTGCCAGCAGCGTGAGGGCAGGCGTCTACAATGAGCAGTTCTTC. Protein: CASSVRAGVYNEQFF. The V call is TRBV5-5, the J call TRBJ2-1, with TRBD2 as a possible D gene (5 bases). V was shortened by 4 bases and J by 3 bases, with 14 bases between the two germline ends. Germline loops: CDR1 SGHKS, CDR2 YYEKEE (reference sequence). This CDR3 is built from 15 residues.

The DNA for the CDR3 is TGCAGCGTTGAGACAGGGTATGCCCCCTACGAGCAGTACTTC. Translating it yields CSVETGYAPYEQYF. The V gene is TRBV29-1, the J gene TRBJ2-7; 7 positions match TRBD1. Germline trimming cut 3 bases from V and 2 bases from J; bases unmatched to any gene: 7. CDR3 length: 14 amino acids. The germline V gene encodes CDR1 SQVTM and CDR2 ANQGSEA.

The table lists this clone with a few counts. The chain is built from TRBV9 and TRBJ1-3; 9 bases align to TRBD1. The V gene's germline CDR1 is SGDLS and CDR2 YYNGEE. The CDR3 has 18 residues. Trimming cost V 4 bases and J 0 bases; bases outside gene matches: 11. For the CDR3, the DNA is TGTGCCAGCAGCCCCCGGGACAGGGCAAAGGGCTCTGGAAACACCATATATTTT. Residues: CASSPRDRAKGSGNTIYF.

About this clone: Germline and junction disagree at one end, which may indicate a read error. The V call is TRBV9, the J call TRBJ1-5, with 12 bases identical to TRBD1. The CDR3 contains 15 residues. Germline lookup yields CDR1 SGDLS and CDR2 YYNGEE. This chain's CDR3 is CASSAGTGGKQPQHF. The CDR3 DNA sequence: TGTGCCAGCAGCGCCGGGACAGGGGGCAAACAGCCCCAGCATTTT.

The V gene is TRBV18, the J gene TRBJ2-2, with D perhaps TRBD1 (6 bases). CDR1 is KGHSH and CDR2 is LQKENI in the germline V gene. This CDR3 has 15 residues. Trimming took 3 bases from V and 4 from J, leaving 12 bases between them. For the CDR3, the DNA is TGTGCCAGCTCACCCACCGGGACACTCACCGGGGAGCTGTTTTTT. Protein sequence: CASSPTGTLTGELFF.

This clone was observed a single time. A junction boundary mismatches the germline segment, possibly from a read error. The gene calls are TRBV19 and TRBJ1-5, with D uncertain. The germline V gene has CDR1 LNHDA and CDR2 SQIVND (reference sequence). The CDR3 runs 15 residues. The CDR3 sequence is CASTLGRGRNPPQHF. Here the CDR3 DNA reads TGTGCCAGTACTCTAGGGCGGGGAAGGAATCCGCCCCAGCATTTT.

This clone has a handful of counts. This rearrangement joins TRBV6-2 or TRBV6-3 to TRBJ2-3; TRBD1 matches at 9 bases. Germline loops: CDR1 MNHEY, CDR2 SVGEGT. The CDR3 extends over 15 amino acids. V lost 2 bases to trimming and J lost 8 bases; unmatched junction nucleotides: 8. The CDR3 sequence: CASSYDDRGGGTQYF. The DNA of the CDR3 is TGTGCCAGCAGTTACGACGACAGGGGGGGAGGTACGCAGTATTTT.

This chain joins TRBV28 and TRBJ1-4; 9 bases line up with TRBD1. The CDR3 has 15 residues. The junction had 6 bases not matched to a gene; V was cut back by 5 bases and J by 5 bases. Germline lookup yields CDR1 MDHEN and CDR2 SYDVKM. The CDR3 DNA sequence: TGTGCCAGCAGTACTTCCGGGACAGGGAATGAAAAACTGTTTTTT. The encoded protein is CASSTSGTGNEKLFF.

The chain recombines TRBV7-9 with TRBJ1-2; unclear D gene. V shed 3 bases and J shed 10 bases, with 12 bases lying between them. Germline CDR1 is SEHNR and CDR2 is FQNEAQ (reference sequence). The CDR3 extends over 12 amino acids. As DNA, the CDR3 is TGTGCCAGCAGCTTTGATTCTCAACTCTACACCTTC. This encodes CASSFDSQLYTF.

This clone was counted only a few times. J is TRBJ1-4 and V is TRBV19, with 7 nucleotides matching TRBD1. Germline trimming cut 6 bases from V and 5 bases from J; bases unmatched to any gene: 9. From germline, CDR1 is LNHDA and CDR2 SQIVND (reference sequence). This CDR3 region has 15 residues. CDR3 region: CASSPQDRRNEKLFF. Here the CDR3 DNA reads TGTGCCAGTAGCCCCCAGGACAGGCGCAATGAAAAACTGTTTTTT.